One and the same sample provided the 31 T cell receptor beta chains below, sequenced in a study of T cell responses to AZD1222 COVID-19 vaccine. Assay used: immunoSEQ multiplex PCR; TCRdb lists only in-frame clones, some missing. Here the sample spans about 93,000 clones, over 75% being singletons. The sample in question was peripheral blood, obtained 28 days after the second AZD1222 dose. The receptors here all came from an adult who received the AZD1222 COVID-19 vaccine.

The rearrangement links TRBV18 to TRBJ2-7; tentative D call: TRBD2 (5 bases). Germline V gene lookup returns CDR1 KGHSH and CDR2 LQKENI. V was clipped by 0 bases and J by 7 bases, with 16 bases between them. This CDR3 has 15 residues. The CDR3 nucleotides are TGTGCCAGCTCACCACCATCCAGGTTTGGCGGGGAGCAGTACTTC. Protein sequence: CASSPPSRFGGEQYF.

The rearrangement links TRBV12-3 or TRBV12-4 to TRBJ1-5; the D is unclear. The CDR3 length is 12 residues. V dropped 3 bases and J dropped 7 bases, with 7 bases sitting between them. This chain's CDR3 is CASSFSRQPQHF. The CDR3 DNA reads as TGTGCCAGCAGTTTCTCGCGGCAGCCCCAGCATTTT.

V and J are TRBV12-3 or TRBV12-4 and TRBJ2-7, with D perhaps matching TRBD2 (6 bases). The CDR3 is made up of 13 amino acids. V lost 3 bases and J 5 bases, leaving 11 bases between the germline ends. The CDR3 bases are TGTGCCAGCAGTTTGCGGAGGGAGAACGAGCAGTACTTC. Its protein is CASSLRRENEQYF.

This clone came up once. The chain carries TRBV5-6 and TRBJ2-1; TRBD2 might be the D (6 bases). The CDR3 is 17 residues long. The germline V and J ends were trimmed by 4 bases and 15 bases, with 32 bases remaining between them. Germline CDR1 and CDR2: SGHDT and YYEEEE. DNA of the CDR3: TGTGCCAGCAGCGAGACCATCGGACGGCCGGACTACAATGAGTTGTTCTTC. Translated: CASSETIGRPDYNELFF.

V and J are TRBV10-3 and TRBJ1-5; 7 bases align to TRBD1. Trimming removed 4 bases from V and 1 base from J; junction bases left unmatched: 1. Per the germline V gene, CDR1 is ENHRY and CDR2 is SYGVKD. CDR3 length: 14 residues. In nucleotides, the CDR3 is TGTGCCATCAGTGGGACAGGAAGCAATCAGCCCCAGCATTTT. Protein: CAISGTGSNQPQHF.

The gene calls are TRBV5-1 and TRBJ2-1, with 9 bases aligning to TRBD1. This CDR3 has 15 amino acids. Trimming took 2 bases from V and 5 from J; bases not matched to a gene: 5. Germline values: CDR1 SGHRS, CDR2 YFSETQ. The CDR3 region is CASSLQGAENNEQFF. The CDR3 bases are TGCGCCAGCAGCTTACAGGGGGCTGAAAACAATGAGCAGTTCTTC.

The chain joins TRBV6-5 to TRBJ1-5, with D uncertain. V lost 8 bases and J 1 base, leaving 9 bases between the germline ends. Germline CDR1 is MNHEY and CDR2 is SVGAGI. The length of the CDR3 is 13 residues. CDR3: CASGLQSNQPQHF. For the CDR3, the DNA is TGTGCCAGCGGTCTACAGAGCAATCAGCCCCAGCATTTT.

The chain couples TRBV10-3 to TRBJ2-7, with D perhaps assigned TRBD1 or TRBD2 (5 bases each). Trimming removed 10 bases at V and 3 bases at J, with 22 bases between. CDR1 and CDR2 from the germline V gene are ENHRY and SYGVKD. The CDR3 has 15 amino acids. CDR3 residues: CASRDGFDRDYEQYF. CDR3 bases: TGTGCCAGCAGGGACGGTTTTGACCGAGACTACGAGCAGTACTTC.

CDR3 DNA sequence: TGTGCCAGCAGTGAATGGGACAAGTCCTATGGCTACACCTTC. Its protein is CASSEWDKSYGYTF. The chain recombines TRBV2 with TRBJ1-2, with D possibly TRBD1 on 6 matching bases. This CDR3 has 14 residues. V was trimmed by 2 bases and J by 4 bases, leaving 11 bases between them. Germline-derived CDR1 and CDR2 are SNHLY and FYNNEI.

The chain combines TRBV18 with TRBJ1-5; D gene ambiguous. V was trimmed by 3 bases and J by 3 bases, leaving 6 bases between them. The CDR3 contains 13 residues. Germline V lookup: CDR1 KGHSH, CDR2 LQKENI. CDR3 coding DNA: TGTGCCAGCTCACCCCTCCCCAATCAGCCCCAGCATTTT. It encodes CASSPLPNQPQHF.

V and J are TRBV9 and TRBJ2-5; tentatively, D is TRBD2 (5 bases). In germline, CDR1 is SGDLS, CDR2 YYNGEE. The germline V and J ends were trimmed by 0 bases and 4 bases, with 16 bases remaining between them. CDR3 length equals 16 residues. The CDR3 region has the DNA TGTGCCAGCAGCGTAGACCTTGGACTTTCGGGAGAGACCCAGTACTTC. Translation gives CASSVDLGLSGETQYF. The variable domain in full, with the rest retrieved from reference TRBV9 and TRBJ2-5, is DSGVTQTPKHLITATGQRVTLRCSPRSGDLSVYWYQQSLDQGLQFLIQYYNGEERAKGNILERFSAQQFPDLHSELNLSSLELGDSALYFCASSVDLGLSGETQYFGPGTRLLVL.

J is TRBJ1-2 and V is TRBV2, with 7 bases fitting TRBD1. The CDR3 is 15 amino acids. The junction had 9 bases not matched to a gene; V was cut back by 4 bases and J by 4 bases. Germline V CDR1 and CDR2: SNHLY, FYNNEI. The CDR3 protein is CASSANRGPTYGYTF. In DNA form, the CDR3 reads TGTGCCAGCAGTGCCAACAGGGGCCCTACCTATGGCTACACCTTC. The whole variable domain, filled in from reference TRBV2 and TRBJ1-2, reads EPEVTQTPSHQVTQMGQEVILRCVPISNHLYFYWYRQILGQKVEFLVSFYNNEISEKSEIFDDQFSVERPDGSNFTLKIRSTKLEDSAMYFCASSANRGPTYGYTFGSGTRLTVV.

This clone occurred a few times. The chain carries TRBV5-4 and TRBJ1-2; D possibly corresponds to TRBD1 (6 bases). V was pared by 5 bases and J by 2 bases, with 16 bases between. The CDR3 consists of 15 residues. Germline CDR1 SGHNT, CDR2 YYREEE (reference sequence). DNA for the CDR3: TGTGCCAGCAGGATTAAAGGGGGATCAAACTATGGCTACACCTTC. Residues: CASRIKGGSNYGYTF. The entire variable domain, with the rest obtained from reference TRBV5-4 and TRBJ1-2, is as follows: ETGVTQSPTHLIKTRGQQVTLRCSSQSGHNTVSWYQQALGQGPQFIFQYYREEENGRGNFPPRFSGLQFPNYSSELNVNALELDDSALYLCASRIKGGSNYGYTFGSGTRLTVV.

This clone is a singleton in its sample. The rearrangement links TRBV3-1 (or the pseudogene TRBV3-2) to TRBJ2-1; 7 nucleotides align to TRBD1. Germline-derived CDR1 and CDR2 are LGHDT and YNNKEL (reference sequence). The CDR3 covers 17 residues. V dropped 4 bases and J dropped 0; count of bases not matched to a gene: 9. The CDR3 is CASSRGLTGSSYNEQFF. DNA for the CDR3: TGTGCCAGCAGCCGAGGCCTGACAGGGAGCTCCTACAATGAGCAGTTCTTC.

J is TRBJ1-4 and V is TRBV6-5; D call uncertain. Trimming shortened V by 4 bases and J by 4 bases, and 10 bases separated the two germline ends. CDR1 and CDR2 from the germline V gene are MNHEY and SVGAGI. The CDR3 runs 14 residues. The CDR3 sequence is CASSWAGDNEKLFF. CDR3 coding DNA: TGTGCCAGCAGTTGGGCAGGCGATAATGAAAAACTGTTTTTT.

The CDR3 region is CASSPGQLYNEQFF. Here the CDR3 DNA reads TGTGCCAGCTCACCGGGACAGCTATACAATGAGCAGTTCTTC. V usage is TRBV18 and J usage is TRBJ2-1, with 7 bases that match TRBD1. CDR1 KGHSH and CDR2 LQKENI come from the germline V gene. Losses at the gene ends were 3 bases for V and 4 bases for J; bases not matched to a gene: 3. The CDR3 spans 14 residues.

The CDR3 region is CASSLGEPGQGDQPQHF. In DNA form, the CDR3 reads TGTGCCAGCAGCTTAGGGGAACCCGGACAGGGGGACCAGCCCCAGCATTTT. The rearrangement links TRBV7-8 to TRBJ1-5; 10 nucleotides line up with TRBD1. The CDR3 covers 17 residues. Unmatched junction bases numbered 10, after V lost 1 base and J lost 7 bases. CDR1 and CDR2 (germline): SGHVS, FQNEAQ.

The chain combines TRBV3-1 (or the pseudogene TRBV3-2) with TRBJ1-2; D is possibly TRBD1 (5 bases). With 0 bases removed from V and 4 bases from J, the gap between germline ends came to 9 bases. The CDR3 has 14 residues. CDR1 is LGHDT and CDR2 is YNNKEL in the germline V gene (reference sequence). The chain's CDR3 is CASSQDQGGYGYTF. The DNA of the CDR3 is TGTGCCAGCAGCCAAGACCAGGGCGGCTATGGCTACACCTTC.

This clone was detected a few times. This chain connects TRBV5-1 to TRBJ2-1, with 7 bases aligning to TRBD2. The CDR3 has 16 amino acids. Trimming took 1 base from V and 0 from J; bases not matched to a gene: 4. CDR1 is SGHRS, CDR2 YFSETQ, per germline. This CDR3 reads CASSLTASGSYNEQFF. CDR3 DNA sequence: TGCGCCAGCAGCTTGACGGCTAGCGGCTCCTACAATGAGCAGTTCTTC. Full variable domain (rest looked up from reference TRBV5-1 and TRBJ2-1): KAGVTQTPRYLIKTRGQQVTLSCSPISGHRSVSWYQQTPGQGLQFLFEYFSETQRNKGNFPGRFSGRQFSNSRSEMNVSTLELGDSALYLCASSLTASGSYNEQFFGPGTRLTVL.

J is TRBJ2-1 and V is TRBV7-2; D gene uncertain. The germline gives CDR1 SGHTA, CDR2 FQGNSA. The CDR3 spans 13 residues. With 8 bases removed from V and 4 bases from J, the gap between germline ends came to 12 bases. CDR3 region: CASGETFYNEQFF. CDR3 nucleotides: TGTGCCAGCGGCGAAACCTTTTACAATGAGCAGTTCTTC.

This clone was observed a handful of times. The same CDR3 also results from other DNA sequences found in this sample. This sequence joins TRBV3-1 (or the pseudogene TRBV3-2) and TRBJ2-7; D is unclear. The V and J ends lost 0 bases and 4 bases respectively, with 7 bases between them. This CDR3 has 13 amino acids. Germline V gene lookup returns CDR1 LGHDT and CDR2 YNNKEL (reference sequence). CDR3 DNA sequence: TGTGCCAGCAGCCAAGACGGTCCTTACGAGCAGTACTTC. Residues: CASSQDGPYEQYF.

The V call is TRBV6-5, the J call TRBJ1-2; TRBD1 matches at 10 bases. This CDR3 has 13 residues. The germline gives CDR1 MNHEY, CDR2 SVGAGI. The junction had 2 bases not matched to a gene; V was cut back by 6 bases and J by 4 bases. CDR3 nucleotide sequence: TGTGCCAGCAGAGGGACAGGGGCCTATGGCTACACCTTC. Its translation: CASRGTGAYGYTF.

This rearrangement joins TRBV2 to TRBJ1-5; 7 positions match TRBD1. Germline CDR1 is SNHLY and CDR2 is FYNNEI. V trimming: 8 bases; J trimming: 4 bases; junction bases outside the gene matches: 5. The CDR3 runs to 13 residues. CDR3 region: CASRGTVNQPQHF. CDR3 coding DNA: TGTGCCAGCCGCGGGACAGTTAATCAGCCCCAGCATTTT. The complete variable domain, with remaining parts taken from reference TRBV2 and TRBJ1-5, reads EPEVTQTPSHQVTQMGQEVILRCVPISNHLYFYWYRQILGQKVEFLVSFYNNEISEKSEIFDDQFSVERPDGSNFTLKIRSTKLEDSAMYFCASRGTVNQPQHFGDGTRLSIL.

V gene TRBV19 combines with J gene TRBJ2-7; D remains unclear. The CDR3 consists of 14 residues. Germline V gene data show CDR1 as LNHDA and CDR2 as SQIVND (reference sequence). Trimming took off 1 base at V and 0 bases at J, with 7 bases between the two ends. CDR3 nucleotide sequence: TGTGCCAGTAGTATAGTTATGGCCTCCTACGAGCAGTACTTC. Protein: CASSIVMASYEQYF. Drawing the rest from reference TRBV19 and TRBJ2-7, the complete variable domain is DGGITQSPKYLFRKEGQNVTLSCEQNLNHDAMYWYRQDPGQGLRLIYYSQIVNDFQKGDIAEGYSVSREKKESFPLTVTSAQKNPTAFYLCASSIVMASYEQYFGPGTRLTVT.

CDR3 residues: CASSPGQGFSYEQYF. CDR3 in DNA: TGTGCCAGCAGTCCTGGACAGGGGTTCTCCTACGAGCAGTACTTC. The chain carries TRBV11-1 and TRBJ2-7, with 9 nucleotides matching TRBD1. Germline trimming cut 6 bases from V and 0 bases from J; bases unmatched to any gene: 6. CDR3 size: 15 residues. Germline V gene lookup returns CDR1 SGHAT and CDR2 FQDESV (reference sequence).

V and J are TRBV2 and TRBJ2-7; D gene ambiguous. CDR3 length equals 12 residues. Germline lookup yields CDR1 SNHLY and CDR2 FYNNEI. The V end was cut by 4 bases, the J end by 4 bases, with 8 bases between. The CDR3 nucleotides are TGTGCCAGCAGTGGCGAACTTTACGAGCAGTACTTC. Its protein is CASSGELYEQYF. The variable domain in full, with the rest retrieved from reference TRBV2 and TRBJ2-7, is EPEVTQTPSHQVTQMGQEVILRCVPISNHLYFYWYRQILGQKVEFLVSFYNNEISEKSEIFDDQFSVERPDGSNFTLKIRSTKLEDSAMYFCASSGELYEQYFGPGTRLTVT.

The V gene is TRBV19, the J gene TRBJ2-7; 7 bases line up with TRBD2. CDR3 length: 15 amino acids. Trimming removed 5 bases from V and 1 base from J; junction bases left unmatched: 8. The germline V gene has CDR1 LNHDA and CDR2 SQIVND (reference sequence). The CDR3: CASSSLSGGSYEQYF. CDR3 sequence (DNA): TGTGCCAGTAGTTCCCTGTCGGGAGGTTCCTACGAGCAGTACTTC.

V and J are TRBV19 and TRBJ1-1; tentatively, D is TRBD1 (6 bases). The V gene lost 7 bases and the J gene lost 2 bases, with 14 bases spanning the gap. There are 14 residues in the CDR3. Germline V gives CDR1 LNHDA, CDR2 SQIVND (reference sequence). The CDR3 here is CASNQQGLNTEAFF. The DNA for the CDR3 is TGTGCCAGTAACCAACAGGGATTAAACACTGAAGCTTTCTTT.

The V gene is TRBV19, the J gene TRBJ1-2; D gene unclear. The CDR3 is made up of 13 amino acids. The germline V gene has CDR1 LNHDA and CDR2 SQIVND (reference sequence). V lost 4 bases and J 3 bases, leaving 9 bases between the germline ends. CDR3 nucleotide sequence: TGTGCCAGTAGTACCCCCCGTGACTATGGCTACACCTTC. Its translation is CASSTPRDYGYTF.

This clone is medium-sized in the sample. The chain uses TRBV5-1 and TRBJ1-1; 10 positions match TRBD1. CDR3 length: 13 amino acids. CDR1 and CDR2 (germline): SGHRS, YFSETQ. Trimming at V came to 3 bases and at J to 6 bases, leaving 2 bases not matched to a gene. CDR3 nucleotides: TGCGCCAGCAGCTATGGACAGGGGGCTGAAGCTTTCTTT. Amino acid sequence: CASSYGQGAEAFF.

The rearrangement links TRBV2 to TRBJ1-3; D may be TRBD1 (6 bases). V lost 5 bases, J lost 4 bases, and 15 bases lay in between. This CDR3 region has 15 residues. Germline lookup yields CDR1 SNHLY and CDR2 FYNNEI. CDR3 nucleotide sequence: TGTGCCAGCAGTAGTGGGGGCCCGTTCGGAAACACCATATATTTT. Protein: CASSSGGPFGNTIYF.